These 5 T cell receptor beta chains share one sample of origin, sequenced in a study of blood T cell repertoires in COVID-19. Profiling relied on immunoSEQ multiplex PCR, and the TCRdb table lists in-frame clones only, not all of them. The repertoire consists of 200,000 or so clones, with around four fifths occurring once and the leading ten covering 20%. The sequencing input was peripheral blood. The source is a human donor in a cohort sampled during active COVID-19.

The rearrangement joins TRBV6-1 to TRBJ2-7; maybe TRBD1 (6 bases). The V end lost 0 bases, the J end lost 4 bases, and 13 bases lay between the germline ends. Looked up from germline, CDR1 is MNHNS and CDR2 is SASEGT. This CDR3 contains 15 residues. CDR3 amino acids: CASSEAGQILYEQYV. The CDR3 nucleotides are TGTGCCAGCAGTGAAGCAGGACAGATCCTTTACGAGCAGTACGTC.

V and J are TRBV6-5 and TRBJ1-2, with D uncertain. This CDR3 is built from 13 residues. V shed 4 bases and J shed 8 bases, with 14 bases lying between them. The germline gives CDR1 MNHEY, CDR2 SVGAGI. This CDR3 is CASSSPTTHGYTF. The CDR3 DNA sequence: TGTGCCAGCAGTTCTCCAACTACCCACGGCTACACCTTC.

The CDR3 is CASSIAVASTLSYEQYF. In nucleotides, the CDR3 is TGTGCCAGTAGTATAGCCGTAGCGTCAACCCTCTCCTACGAGCAGTACTTC. This chain uses TRBV19 with TRBJ2-7, with a tentative D call TRBD2 (5 bases). Germline CDR1 and CDR2: LNHDA and SQIVND (reference sequence). The CDR3 loop spans 17 amino acids. Trimming stripped 1 base from V and 0 bases from J, with 16 bases between.

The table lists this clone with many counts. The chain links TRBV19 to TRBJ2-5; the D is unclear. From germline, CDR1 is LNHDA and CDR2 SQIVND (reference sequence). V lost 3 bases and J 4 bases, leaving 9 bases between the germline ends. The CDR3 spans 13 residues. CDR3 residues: CASSIVVLETQYF. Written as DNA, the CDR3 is TGTGCCAGTAGTATTGTAGTTCTAGAGACCCAGTACTTC.

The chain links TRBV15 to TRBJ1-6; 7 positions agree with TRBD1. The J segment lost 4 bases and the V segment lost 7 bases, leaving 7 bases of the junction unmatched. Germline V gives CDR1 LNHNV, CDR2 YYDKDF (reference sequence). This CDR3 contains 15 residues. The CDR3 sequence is CATNNPGQYNSPLHF. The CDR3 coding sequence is TGTGCCACCAACAATCCGGGACAGTATAATTCACCCCTCCACTTT.